Shown below are 10 T cell receptor beta chains from a single sample sequenced in a study of vaccination effects on CD4 cells after COVID-19 (dated by TCRdb to between 2020 and 2023). In the ViraFEST assay, PBMC were stimulated with viral peptide pools, and TCR sequencing was then used to find antigen-specific CD4+ T cell clonotypes based on their expansion. After less than 13 days of culture, CD4+ T cells were isolated with the EasySep CD4+ T cell isolation kit. The absence of prior SARS-CoV-2 infection in healthy vaccine recipients was confirmed by negative nucleocapsid antibodies before and after vaccination. Library creation used the immunoSEQ multiplex PCR assay. Held by TCRdb, this immuneACCESS table contains in-frame sequences only and omits some clones. Under half of the omission traces to an unresolved V gene where checked; the cause of the rest is unknown. The sample table shows 65,000 or so clones, and around 77% are seen once. Roughly 3.1% of the sample is taken by the ten largest.

Their antigens are not known. The material was CD4+ T cells from PBMCs cultured with HCoV-NL63 spike peptides, obtained before COVID-19 vaccination. Read against the paper, the sample's cell subset or site label means: HCoV-NL63 spike overlapping peptide pool stimulation. Receptors were obtained from a human donor who received a COVID-19 vaccine.

The chain has TRBV10-2 and TRBJ1-1, with a tentative D call TRBD1 (5 bases). The V gene lost 6 bases and the J gene lost 1 base, with 9 bases spanning the gap. This CDR3 has 13 amino acids. From germline, CDR1 is WSHSY and CDR2 SAAADI. This CDR3 is CASSATGNTEAFF. For the CDR3, the DNA is TGCGCCAGCAGCGCAACAGGGAACACTGAAGCTTTCTTT.

This clone was observed once. The rearrangement uses TRBV7-2 and TRBJ2-5; D is tentatively TRBD1 or TRBD2 (6 bases each). Looked up from germline, CDR1 is SGHTA and CDR2 is FQGNSA. This CDR3 is 14 amino acids long. V shed 3 bases and J shed 5 bases, with 13 bases lying between them. The CDR3 reads CASSLGGRAETQYF. The CDR3 region has the DNA TGTGCCAGCAGCTTGGGGGGCCGGGCGGAGACCCAGTACTTC. Full variable domain (rest looked up from reference TRBV7-2 and TRBJ2-5): GAGVSQSPSNKVTEKGKDVELRCDPISGHTALYWYRQSLGQGLEFLIYFQGNSAPDKSGLPSDRFSAERTGGSVSTLTIQRTQQEDSAVYLCASSLGGRAETQYFGPGTRLLVL.

This chain links TRBV5-1 with TRBJ1-4; D remains unclear. CDR1 is SGHRS and CDR2 is YFSETQ in the germline V gene. This CDR3 region has 14 residues. V was trimmed by 4 bases and J by 8 bases, leaving 15 bases between them. Here the CDR3 reads CASSPDLAYEKLFF. The CDR3 bases are TGCGCCAGCAGCCCGGACCTAGCGTACGAAAAACTGTTTTTT.

The chain is built from TRBV2 and TRBJ2-2; 8 bases align to TRBD1. CDR1 SNHLY and CDR2 FYNNEI come from the germline V gene. Losses at the gene ends were 6 bases for V and 0 bases for J; bases not matched to a gene: 6. This CDR3 is 16 amino acids long. This CDR3 is CASRATGATNTGELFF. CDR3 bases: TGTGCCAGCAGAGCGACAGGGGCGACGAACACCGGGGAGCTGTTTTTT.

This clone was observed a single time. The chain uses TRBV6-5 and TRBJ2-2, with D possibly being TRBD1 (5 bases). The V end was cut by 2 bases, the J end by 6 bases, with 10 bases between. The CDR3 covers 14 residues. Germline V gives CDR1 MNHEY, CDR2 SVGAGI. CDR3 bases: TGTGCCAGCAGTTACAGGGGCTTGGCCGGGGAGCTGTTTTTT. Protein: CASSYRGLAGELFF.

The genes are TRBV6-2 or TRBV6-3 and TRBJ1-1; no clear D gene. The CDR3 has 14 amino acids. From germline, CDR1 is MNHEY and CDR2 SVGEGT. Deletions cut 6 bases from V and 3 bases from J, with 14 bases between. In nucleotides, the CDR3 is TGTGCCAGCAGCCAAACATTGTCTTACACTGAAGCTTTCTTT. Its translation: CASSQTLSYTEAFF.

The genes are TRBV6-2 or TRBV6-3 and TRBJ2-3, with 9 bases matching TRBD2. There are 17 residues in the CDR3. Germline V gives CDR1 MNHEY, CDR2 SVGEGT. The V segment lost 2 bases and the J segment 5 bases; nucleotides outside the gene matches: 11. The CDR3, as DNA: TGTGCCAGCAGTTACGTGGCGGGGGGGCCAAGAGTAGATACGCAGTATTTT. It specifies CASSYVAGGPRVDTQYF.

CDR3 bases: TGTGCCTGGGCAGTAGGTAGCGGGGTAGATACGCAGTATTTT. Translating gives CAWAVGSGVDTQYF. The rearrangement uses TRBV30 and TRBJ2-3; 8 bases map to TRBD2. Germline V gene lookup returns CDR1 GTSNPN and CDR2 SVGIG (reference sequence). CDR3 length equals 14 residues. Trimming at V came to 5 bases and at J to 5 bases, leaving 9 bases not matched to a gene.

The chain links TRBV2 to TRBJ1-4, with unresolved D. V was pared by 2 bases and J by 0 bases, with 4 bases between. This CDR3 is built from 14 residues. Germline CDR1 reads SNHLY; CDR2 reads FYNNEI. The CDR3 nucleotides read TGTGCCAGCAGTGAAACAACAACTAATGAAAAACTGTTTTTT. Translating gives CASSETTTNEKLFF.

The rearrangement links TRBV5-1 to TRBJ2-2; D gene unclear. This CDR3 comprises 15 residues. Germline values: CDR1 SGHRS, CDR2 YFSETQ. V was pared by 1 base and J by 7 bases, with 14 bases between. The CDR3, as DNA: TGCGCCAGCAGCTTGACCCAGATCGACGGCGGGGAGCTGTTTTTT. It is translated as CASSLTQIDGGELFF.